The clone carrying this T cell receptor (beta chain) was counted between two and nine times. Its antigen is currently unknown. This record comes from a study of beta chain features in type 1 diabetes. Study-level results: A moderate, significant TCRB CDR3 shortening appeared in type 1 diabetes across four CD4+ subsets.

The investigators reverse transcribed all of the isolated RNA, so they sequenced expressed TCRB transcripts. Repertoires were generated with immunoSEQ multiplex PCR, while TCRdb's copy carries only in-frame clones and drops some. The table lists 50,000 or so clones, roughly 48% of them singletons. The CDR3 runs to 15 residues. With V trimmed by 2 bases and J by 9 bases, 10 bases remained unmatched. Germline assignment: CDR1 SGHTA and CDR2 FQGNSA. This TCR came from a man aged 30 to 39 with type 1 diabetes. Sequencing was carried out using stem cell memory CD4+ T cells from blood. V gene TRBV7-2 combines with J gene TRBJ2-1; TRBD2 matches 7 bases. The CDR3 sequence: CASSLRLGGSSEQFF. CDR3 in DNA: TGTGCCAGCAGCTTACGCCTGGGGGGGAGCAGTGAGCAGTTCTTC.